This is a list of T cell receptor beta chains from one sample in a study of regulatory T cells in long-lasting Graves disease. Via MiXCR, TCRdb re-called the multiplex PCR reads, giving one row per CDR3 protein. The data contain 350,000 to 450,000 distinct CDR3 sequences, roughly 25% of them singletons. The specimen was peripheral blood mononuclear cells (PBMCs), collected when the disease was refractory, from a patient treated with antithyroid drugs. The receptors derive from a woman in her 40s with Graves disease. The CDR3 runs from the conserved cysteine through the conserved F or W. The order of the fields is clone size, J gene, V gene, D gene, CDR3 protein, CDR3 DNA. A D gene is named only where the DNA matches it firmly. Clone size is stated in some rows and not others, as once, few, many or a class when expanded.

many,TRBJ1-5,TRBV12-3/TRBV12-4,.,CASSLAPAYKEPQHF,TGTGCCAGCAGTTTAGCGCCTGCTTACAAGGAGCCCCAGCATTTT
few,TRBJ2-7,TRBV20-1,.,CSARSQLGVGEQYF,TGCAGTGCTAGGTCTCAACTAGGAGTCGGTGAGCAGTACTTC
few,TRBJ1-5,TRBV20-1,.,CSARDRAEPQHF,TGCAGTGCTAGAGATAGGGCGGAGCCCCAGCATTTT
.,TRBJ2-1,TRBV18,TRBD1,CASSPGTGDYNEQFF,TGTGCCAGCTCACCAGGGACAGGAGACTACAATGAGCAGTTCTTC
.,TRBJ2-1,TRBV7-3,.,CASSLAGSLEQFF,TGTGCCAGCAGCTTAGCTGGTAGCCTTGAGCAGTTCTTC
many,TRBJ2-7,TRBV28,TRBD2,CASTLPGRVPNEQYF,TGTGCCAGCACCCTCCCCGGGAGGGTACCCAACGAGCAGTACTTC
many,TRBJ2-5,TRBV2,.,CASSEGGGHQETQYF,TGTGCCAGCAGTGAGGGAGGCGGGCACCAAGAGACCCAGTACTTC
many,TRBJ1-6,TRBV3-1,.,CASSQEGTYSPLHF,TGTGCCAGCAGCCAAGAGGGCACCTATTCACCCCTCCACTTT
few,TRBJ1-1,TRBV7-2,.,CASSLTDRFMNTEAFF,TGTGCCAGCAGCTTAACGGACCGTTTCATGAACACTGAAGCTTTCTTT
.,TRBJ1-4,TRBV4-1,.,CASSQVDSATNEKLFF,TGCGCCAGCAGCCAAGTAGACAGCGCAACTAATGAAAAACTGTTTTTT
few,TRBJ2-6,TRBV27,.,CASSFRYARSAGANVLTF,TGTGCCAGCAGTTTTAGGTACGCTAGGTCTGCTGGGGCCAACGTCCTGACTTTC
many,TRBJ1-6,TRBV20-1,.,CSAREWRDDDNSPLHF,TGCAGTGCTAGAGAGTGGAGGGATGACGATAATTCACCCCTCCACTTT
.,TRBJ2-2,TRBV6-1,.,CASSYFLLGIDTGELFF,TGTGCCAGCAGCTACTTCCTTTTAGGAATAGACACCGGGGAGCTGTTTTTT
many,TRBJ2-7,TRBV10-1,TRBD2,CASRPSGLAGAYEQYF,TGCGCCAGCAGACCAAGTGGACTAGCGGGAGCCTACGAGCAGTACTTC
many,TRBJ2-5,TRBV14,TRBD2,CASSHPSGLAGHKTQYF,TGTGCCAGCAGCCATCCCTCGGGACTAGCGGGACACAAGACCCAGTACTTC
many,TRBJ1-6,TRBV11-2,.,CASQQPPYSPLHF,TGTGCCAGCCAGCAGCCACCCTATTCACCCCTCCACTTT
.,TRBJ1-3,TRBV11-2,.,CASSLIRQFGNTIYF,TGTGCCAGCAGCTTAATTCGGCAATTCGGAAACACCATATATTTT
many,TRBJ1-5,TRBV7-2,.,CASSLVRMSNQPQHF,TGTGCCAGCAGCTTAGTGAGGATGAGCAATCAGCCCCAGCATTTT
many,TRBJ1-1,TRBV7-9,.,CASSFIATEAFF,TGTGCCAGCAGCTTTATCGCCACTGAAGCTTTCTTT
many,TRBJ1-5,TRBV28,.,CASTSPSQPQHF,TGTGCCAGCACCAGCCCTTCCCAGCCCCAGCATTTT
many,TRBJ2-7,TRBV11-2,.,CASSLGESYEQYF,TGTGCCAGCAGCTTAGGCGAAAGCTACGAGCAGTACTTC
many,TRBJ2-2,TRBV20-1,.,CSAIDRHNTGELFF,TGCAGTGCTATTGACAGACATAACACCGGGGAGCTGTTTTTT
few,TRBJ2-7,TRBV30,.,CAWSVSRGHEQYF,TGTGCCTGGAGTGTGTCCCGGGGCCACGAGCAGTACTTC
.,TRBJ1-5,TRBV27,TRBD1,CASWTGNSNQPQHF,TGTGCCAGTTGGACAGGTAATAGCAATCAGCCCCAGCATTTT
.,TRBJ2-2,TRBV7-2,TRBD2,CASSFVAGNTGELFF,TGTGCCAGCAGCTTCGTAGCGGGAAACACCGGGGAGCTGTTTTTT
few,TRBJ2-7,TRBV7-9,TRBD2,CASSLSSSGRYYEQYF,TGTGCCAGCAGCTTATCGTCTAGCGGGAGGTACTACGAGCAGTACTTC
many,TRBJ1-2,TRBV28,.,CASSASSPAPLDF,TGTGCCAGCAGTGCCTCGAGCCCGGCCCCTCTGGACTTC
few,TRBJ1-1,TRBV19,TRBD1,CASSFGQGPTEAFF,TGTGCCAGTAGTTTCGGACAGGGACCCACTGAAGCTTTCTTT
.,TRBJ1-1,TRBV5-1,.,CASSFRAPGSEAFF,TGCGCCAGCAGCTTCCGGGCCCCGGGGTCTGAAGCTTTCTTT
.,TRBJ2-6,TRBV28,TRBD1,CASSLGTGPYSGANVLTF,TGTGCCAGCAGTTTAGGGACAGGGCCCTACTCTGGGGCCAACGTCCTGACTTTC
many,TRBJ2-5,TRBV12-3/TRBV12-4,.,CASSLARIETQYF,TGTGCCAGCAGTTTAGCTAGAATTGAGACCCAGTACTTC
.,TRBJ2-2,TRBV6-2/TRBV6-3,.,CASTITGELLF,TGTGCCAGCACTATCACCGGGGAGCTGCTTTTT
.,TRBJ2-2,TRBV19,TRBD1,CATGTGDLTGELFF,TGTGCCACCGGGACAGGGGACCTCACCGGGGAGCTGTTTTTT
.,TRBJ2-5,TRBV5-1,TRBD2,CASSSRGSGTETQYF,TGCGCCAGCAGCTCCCGGGGTAGCGGGACCGAGACCCAGTACTTC
few,TRBJ2-7,TRBV5-1,.,CASSLASYGYEQYF,TGCGCCAGCAGCTTGGCCAGTTACGGCTACGAGCAGTACTTC
.,TRBJ2-1,TRBV6-5,.,CASSYDRPEYNEQFF,TGTGCCAGCAGTTACGACAGGCCGGAATACAATGAGCAGTTCTTC
few,TRBJ1-2,TRBV10-3,TRBD1,CAISGPGQGNYGYTF,TGTGCCATCAGTGGACCGGGACAGGGCAACTATGGCTACACCTTC
many,TRBJ1-1,TRBV2,.,CASSGDTHTEAFF,TGTGCCAGCAGTGGGGACACTCACACTGAAGCTTTCTTT
.,TRBJ2-2,TRBV14,TRBD2,CASSQPGLAGVNTGELFF,TGTGCCAGCAGCCAGCCGGGACTAGCGGGAGTGAACACCGGGGAGCTGTTTTTT
many,TRBJ2-7,TRBV28,TRBD2,CASRIAGSSYEQYF,TGTGCCAGCAGAATAGCGGGTAGCTCCTACGAGCAGTACTTC